One T cell receptor (beta chain) is described in this entry. The V end was cut by 4 bases, the J end by 5 bases, with 10 bases between. This CDR3 has 13 residues. Germline V CDR1 and CDR2: MNHEY, SVGAGI. This specimen comes from a study of patients and donors after allogeneic stem cell transplantation. TCRdb redid the calling of the RT-PCR reads with MiXCR, one entry per CDR3 protein. This sample has roughly 880,000 distinct CDR3 sequences, with roughly 18% found just once. The sample consisted of blood, either unsorted or a sorted T cell fraction (not recorded which). The sequence was collected from a human donor who was either an allogeneic HSCT recipient or a stem cell or donor lymphocyte infusion donor (not recorded which). It is not recorded whose cells these are; they may come from a transplant donor. The V call is TRBV6-5, the J call TRBJ2-3; D unclear. The CDR3 DNA reads as TGTGCCAGCAGTTTGGCTATCGGAGATACGCAGTATTTT. This translates into CASSLAIGDTQYF.